This is a list of T cell receptor beta chains from one sample in a study of blood T cell repertoires in COVID-19. Clones were read by immunoSEQ multiplex PCR, and TCRdb kept only the in-frame ones, dropping some. This table holds 150,000 or so clones, 75% to 90% found once. The sample consisted of PBMCs or T cells enriched from blood (not recorded which). Receptors originate from an older woman who had recovered from COVID-19. The CDR3 runs from the conserved cysteine through the conserved F or W. D genes are given only for firm matches. Not all rows give a size; the values are once, few, many and, for expanded clones, a class.

CDR3 DNA,CDR3 protein,J gene,D gene,V gene,clone size
TGTGCCAGCAGTGAGGACAGGGATGAGAGACCCCAGCATTTT,CASSEDRDERPQHF,TRBJ1-5,TRBD1,TRBV2,few
TGTGCCAGCAGCTTACAAGCTAGCGGGGCCTACAATGAGCAGTTCTTC,CASSLQASGAYNEQFF,TRBJ2-1,TRBD2,TRBV7-9,once
TGTGCCAGCAGTCGGCCGCGGGGGGGCCGGGATACGCAGTATTTT,CASSRPRGGRDTQYF,TRBJ2-3,TRBD2,TRBV6-5,NA
TGTGCCAGCAGCGCCTATTTGCCCCCCGAGCTGTTTTTT,CASSAYLPPELFF,TRBJ2-2,NA,TRBV7-3,NA
TGCGCCAGCGTCCTAGGACAGGGTCCTTCTGGGGCCAACGTCCTGACTTTC,CASVLGQGPSGANVLTF,TRBJ2-6,TRBD1,TRBV5-1,NA
TGTGCCAGCAGTCGATCGACAGGGCGGAGGCATTCACCCCTCCACTTT,CASSRSTGRRHSPLHF,TRBJ1-6,TRBD1,TRBV28,few
TGTGCCAGTAGTATGACAGGGAGAAGCTATGGCTACACCTTC,CASSMTGRSYGYTF,TRBJ1-2,TRBD1,TRBV19,NA
TGCGCCAGCAGCAACAGGGGTACGCCTCTCTACGAGCAGTACTTC,CASSNRGTPLYEQYF,TRBJ2-7,TRBD1,TRBV5-1,NA
TGTGCCAGCAGCCAGATCGGAGGAAAGGAGAACTACGAGCGGCAGTACTTC,CASSQIGGKENYERQYF,TRBJ2-7,NA,TRBV3-1/TRBV3-2,NA
TGTGCCAGCAGCCCTCGCGGTAGCGGGACTAGCACAGATACGCAGTATTTT,CASSPRGSGTSTDTQYF,TRBJ2-3,TRBD2,TRBV9,NA
TGCACCAGCAGCCACAACAGCACAACTAATGAAAAACTGTTTTTT,CTSSHNSTTNEKLFF,TRBJ1-4,NA,TRBV1,NA
TGTGCCATCGAAGGTGTGAAAATCCCGGGTGAGCAGTTCTTC,CAIEGVKIPGEQFF,TRBJ2-1,NA,TRBV28,NA
TGTGCCGGGAGTCCGGCGGGGGGGTCCCTCGATGAGCAGTTCTTC,CAGSPAGGSLDEQFF,TRBJ2-1,TRBD2,TRBV19,NA
TGTGCCAGCACCACAACAGGCACCTCCCGGAACTACAATGAGCAGTTCTTC,CASTTTGTSRNYNEQFF,TRBJ2-1,NA,TRBV3-1/TRBV3-2,few
TGTGCCAGCAGCTTAGGCAGGGTCCCCCTTGATACGCAGTATTTT,CASSLGRVPLDTQYF,TRBJ2-3,NA,TRBV7-9,NA
TGTGCCAGCAGCGTACTACCGGGAGGGCCGAGTGGCACAGATACGCAGTATTTT,CASSVLPGGPSGTDTQYF,TRBJ2-3,TRBD2,TRBV9,NA
TGTGCCATCAGTGCGTCCGGCAGGGGAATGAACACTGAAGCTTTCTTT,CAISASGRGMNTEAFF,TRBJ1-1,NA,TRBV10-3,NA
TGTGCCAGCAGCCGGGACAACAGCGGTAAAAACATTCAGTACTTC,CASSRDNSGKNIQYF,TRBJ2-4,NA,TRBV4-2,once
TGTGCCACCAGTGATATTGGTGGCCCTGCAAATGAGCAGTTCTTC,CATSDIGGPANEQFF,TRBJ2-1,NA,TRBV24-1,NA
TGTGCCAGCAGGGGGGGGACAGGGGCGAATTCACCCCTCCACTTT,CASRGGTGANSPLHF,TRBJ1-6,TRBD1,TRBV2,NA
TGTGCCAGCAGCCGACCGACAGGAAGGACGGGCATGAACACTGAAGCTTTCTTT,CASSRPTGRTGMNTEAFF,TRBJ1-1,NA,TRBV7-9,NA
TGTGCCAGCAGTAGGACAGGTGGGAGCAATGAGCAGTTCTTC,CASSRTGGSNEQFF,TRBJ2-1,TRBD1,TRBV7-3,NA
TGCGCCAGCAGCCAAGATAATAAGCGGGAGTTGTTCTTC,CASSQDNKRELFF,TRBJ2-1,TRBD2,TRBV4-1,NA